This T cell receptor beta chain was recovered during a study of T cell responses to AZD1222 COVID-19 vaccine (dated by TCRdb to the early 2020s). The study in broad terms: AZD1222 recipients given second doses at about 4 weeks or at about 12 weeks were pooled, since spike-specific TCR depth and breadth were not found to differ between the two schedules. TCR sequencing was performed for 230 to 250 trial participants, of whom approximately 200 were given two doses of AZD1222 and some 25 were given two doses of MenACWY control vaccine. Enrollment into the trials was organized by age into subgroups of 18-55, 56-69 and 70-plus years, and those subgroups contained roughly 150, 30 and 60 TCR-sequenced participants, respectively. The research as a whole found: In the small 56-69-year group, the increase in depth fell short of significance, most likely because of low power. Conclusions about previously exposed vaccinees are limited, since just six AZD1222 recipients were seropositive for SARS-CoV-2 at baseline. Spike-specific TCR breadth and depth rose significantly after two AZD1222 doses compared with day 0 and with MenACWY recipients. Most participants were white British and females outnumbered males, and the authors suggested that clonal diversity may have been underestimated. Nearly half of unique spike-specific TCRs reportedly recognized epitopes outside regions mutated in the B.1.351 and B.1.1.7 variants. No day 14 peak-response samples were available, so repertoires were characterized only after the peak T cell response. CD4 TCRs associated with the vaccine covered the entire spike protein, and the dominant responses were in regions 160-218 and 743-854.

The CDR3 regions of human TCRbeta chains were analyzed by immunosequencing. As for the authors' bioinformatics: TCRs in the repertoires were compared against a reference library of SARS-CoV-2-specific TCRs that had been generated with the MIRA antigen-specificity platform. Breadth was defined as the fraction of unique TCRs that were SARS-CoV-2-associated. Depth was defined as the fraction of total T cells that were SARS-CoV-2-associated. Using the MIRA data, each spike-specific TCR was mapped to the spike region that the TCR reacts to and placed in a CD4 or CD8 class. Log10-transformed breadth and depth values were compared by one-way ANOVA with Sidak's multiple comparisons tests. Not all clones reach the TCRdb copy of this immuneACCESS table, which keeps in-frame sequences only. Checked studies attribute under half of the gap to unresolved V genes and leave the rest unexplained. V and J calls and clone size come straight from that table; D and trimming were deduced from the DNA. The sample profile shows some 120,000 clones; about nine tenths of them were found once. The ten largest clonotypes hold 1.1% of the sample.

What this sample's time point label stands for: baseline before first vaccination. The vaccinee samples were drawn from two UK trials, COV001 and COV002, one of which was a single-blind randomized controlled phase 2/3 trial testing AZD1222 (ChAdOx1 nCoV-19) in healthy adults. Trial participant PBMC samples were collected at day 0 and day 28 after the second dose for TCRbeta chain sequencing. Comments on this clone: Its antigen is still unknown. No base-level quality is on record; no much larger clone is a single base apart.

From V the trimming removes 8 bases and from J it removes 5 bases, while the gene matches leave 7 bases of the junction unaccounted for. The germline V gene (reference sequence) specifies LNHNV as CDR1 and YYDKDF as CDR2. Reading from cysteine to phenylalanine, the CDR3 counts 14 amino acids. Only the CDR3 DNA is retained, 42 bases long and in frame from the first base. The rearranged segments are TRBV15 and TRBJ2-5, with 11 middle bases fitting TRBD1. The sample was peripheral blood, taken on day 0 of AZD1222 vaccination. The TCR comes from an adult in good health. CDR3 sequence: CATAVDRGQETQYF. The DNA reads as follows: TGTGCCACCGCAGTGGACAGGGGGCAGGAGACCCAGTACTTC.